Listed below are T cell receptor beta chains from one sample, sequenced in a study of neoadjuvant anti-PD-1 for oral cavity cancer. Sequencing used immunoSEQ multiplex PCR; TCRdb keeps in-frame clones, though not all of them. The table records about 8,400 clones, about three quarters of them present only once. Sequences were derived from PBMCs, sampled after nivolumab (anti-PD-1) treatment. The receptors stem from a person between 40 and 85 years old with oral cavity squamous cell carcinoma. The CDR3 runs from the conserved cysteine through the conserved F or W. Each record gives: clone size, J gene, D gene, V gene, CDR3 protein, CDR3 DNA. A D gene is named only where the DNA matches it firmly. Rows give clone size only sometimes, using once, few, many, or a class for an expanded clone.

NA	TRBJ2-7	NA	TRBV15	CATSSPARGSLFYEQYF	TGTGCCACCAGCAGCCCGGCTCGGGGATCCCTATTCTACGAGCAGTACTTC
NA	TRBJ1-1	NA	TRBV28	CASSPLGNTEAFF	TGTGCCAGCAGCCCCCTCGGGAACACTGAAGCTTTCTTT
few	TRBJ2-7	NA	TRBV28	CASSLLSYEQYF	TGTGCCAGCAGCCTCCTATCCTACGAGCAGTACTTC
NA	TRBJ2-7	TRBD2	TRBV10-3	CAISSGGTPEQYF	TGTGCCATCAGTAGCGGGGGTACTCCCGAGCAGTACTTC
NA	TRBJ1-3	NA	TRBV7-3	CASSLNSGAGNTIYF	TGTGCCAGCAGCCTAAACAGTGGGGCTGGAAACACCATATATTTT
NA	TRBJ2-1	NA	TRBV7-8	CASSLKGSGEQFF	TGTGCCAGCAGCTTAAAGGGGTCGGGTGAGCAGTTCTTC
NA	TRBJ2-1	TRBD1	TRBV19	CASKPGQGNYNEQFF	TGTGCCAGTAAACCGGGACAGGGTAACTACAATGAGCAGTTCTTC
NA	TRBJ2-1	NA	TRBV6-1	CASSELVPVNEQFF	TGTGCCAGCAGTGAATTGGTTCCCGTGAATGAGCAGTTCTTC
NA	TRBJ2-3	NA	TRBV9	CASSVAPQPDTDTQYF	TGTGCCAGCAGCGTAGCTCCACAGCCAGACACAGATACGCAGTATTTT
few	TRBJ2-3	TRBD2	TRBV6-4	CASSGGATDTQYF	TGTGCCAGCAGCGGGGGGGCCACAGATACGCAGTATTTT
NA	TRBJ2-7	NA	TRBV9	CASSVASQRRASEQYF	TGTGCCAGCAGCGTAGCTTCACAAAGGCGCGCCAGCGAGCAGTACTTC
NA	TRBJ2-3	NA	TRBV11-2	CASSPKEGFRTADTQYF	TGTGCCAGCAGCCCAAAGGAGGGGTTCAGGACGGCAGATACGCAGTATTTT
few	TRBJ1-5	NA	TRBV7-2	CASSVHQGSGRPQHF	TGTGCCAGCAGCGTACATCAAGGTAGCGGGCGGCCCCAGCATTTT
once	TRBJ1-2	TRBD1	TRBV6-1	CASSNRQGIYGYTF	TGTGCCAGCAGTAACCGACAGGGGATCTATGGCTACACCTTC
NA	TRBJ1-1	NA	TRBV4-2	CASSGAGDLGEAFF	TGTGCCAGCAGTGGGGCCGGGGATTTGGGTGAAGCTTTCTTT
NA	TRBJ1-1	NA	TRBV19	CASRDNPSTTEAFF	TGTGCCAGTAGGGATAACCCCTCCACCACTGAAGCTTTCTTT
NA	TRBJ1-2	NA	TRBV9	CASSGPEGGSYGYTF	TGTGCCAGCAGCGGGCCGGAGGGGGGCTCCTATGGCTACACCTTC
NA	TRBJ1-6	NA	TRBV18	CASSPRGAGENSPLHF	TGTGCCAGCTCACCACGGGGGGCCGGAGAAAATTCACCCCTCCACTTT
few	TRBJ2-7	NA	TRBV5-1	CASSLPGQRDYEQYF	TGCGCCAGCAGCCTGCCGGGACAGCGGGACTACGAGCAGTACTTC
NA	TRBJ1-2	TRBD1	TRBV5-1	CASSLGRTGGYGYTF	TGCGCCAGCAGCTTGGGGAGGACAGGGGGGTATGGCTACACCTTC
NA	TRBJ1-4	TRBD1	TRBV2	CASRGQGRTNEKLFF	TGTGCCAGCAGGGGACAGGGGAGAACTAATGAAAAACTGTTTTTT
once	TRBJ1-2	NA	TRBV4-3	CASSQEIRDGYGYTF	TGCGCCAGCAGCCAGGAAATAAGGGACGGCTATGGCTACACCTTC
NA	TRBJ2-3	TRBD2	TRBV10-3	CAISAARGGLASTDTQYF	TGTGCCATCAGTGCGGCGCGGGGGGGCCTTGCGAGCACAGATACGCAGTATTTT
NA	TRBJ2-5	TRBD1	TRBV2	CASRGQGAVETQYF	TGTGCCAGCAGGGGACAGGGGGCCGTCGAGACCCAGTACTTC
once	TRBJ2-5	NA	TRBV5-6	CASSLYGETIQETQYF	TGTGCCAGCAGCTTATACGGGGAGACCATCCAAGAGACCCAGTACTTC
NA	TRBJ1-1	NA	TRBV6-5	CASSPPDRPNTEAFF	TGTGCCAGCAGTCCCCCGGACAGACCGAACACTGAAGCTTTCTTT
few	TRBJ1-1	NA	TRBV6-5	CASSTGFESTEAFF	TGTGCCAGCAGTACGGGGTTCGAGAGCACTGAAGCTTTCTTT
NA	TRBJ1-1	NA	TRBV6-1	CASSEVGDTEAFF	TGTGCCAGCAGTGAAGTTGGGGACACTGAAGCTTTCTTT
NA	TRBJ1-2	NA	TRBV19	CASRNRPDYGYTF	TGTGCCAGTAGGAACCGCCCGGACTATGGCTACACCTTC
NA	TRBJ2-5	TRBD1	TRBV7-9	CASSLRQGGQETQYF	TGTGCCAGCAGCTTACGACAGGGGGGACAAGAGACCCAGTACTTC
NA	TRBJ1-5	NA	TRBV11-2	CASSLSRGNQPQHF	TGTGCCAGCAGCTTATCGAGGGGTAATCAGCCCCAGCATTTT
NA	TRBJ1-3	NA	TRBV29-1	CSVGSGNTIYF	TGCAGCGTTGGGTCTGGAAACACCATATATTTT
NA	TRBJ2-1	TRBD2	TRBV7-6	CASSLETSGGARQFF	TGTGCCAGCAGCTTAGAGACTAGCGGGGGGGCTCGGCAGTTCTTC
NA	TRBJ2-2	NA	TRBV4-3	CASSQDVFGATNTGELFF	TGCGCCAGCAGCCAAGACGTCTTCGGGGCCACGAACACCGGGGAGCTGTTTTTT
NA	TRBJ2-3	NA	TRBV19	CASSLIAGTDTQYF	TGTGCCAGTAGCCTGATAGCGGGCACAGATACGCAGTATTTT
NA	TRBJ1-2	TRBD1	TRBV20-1	CSARGIDGYTF	TGCAGTGCCAGGGGGATTGATGGCTACACCTTC
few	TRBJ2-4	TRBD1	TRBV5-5	CASSYDRGVQYF	TGTGCCAGCAGTTACGACAGGGGCGTTCAGTACTTC
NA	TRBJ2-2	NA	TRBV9	CASSVRADYNTGELFF	TGTGCCAGCAGCGTACGGGCAGATTATAACACCGGGGAGCTGTTTTTT
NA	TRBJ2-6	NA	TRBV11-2	CASSLVGFAGFSGANVLTF	TGTGCCAGCAGCTTAGTAGGGTTTGCGGGGTTCTCTGGGGCCAACGTCCTGACTTTC
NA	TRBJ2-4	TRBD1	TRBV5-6	CASSTTGVGNIQYF	TGTGCCAGCAGCACAACAGGGGTTGGGAACATTCAGTACTTC
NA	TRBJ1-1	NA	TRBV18	CASSPRADGTNTEAFF	TGTGCCAGCTCACCGAGGGCAGACGGCACGAACACTGAAGCTTTCTTT
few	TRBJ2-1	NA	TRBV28	CASTSRLHEQFF	TGTGCCAGCACCTCGCGGCTTCATGAGCAGTTCTTC
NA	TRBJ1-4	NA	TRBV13	CASSHRGSREKLFF	TGTGCCAGCAGCCATAGGGGGTCGCGTGAAAAACTGTTTTTT
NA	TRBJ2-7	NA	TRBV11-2	CASSLGRGNYEQYF	TGTGCCAGCAGCTTAGGCAGGGGAAACTACGAGCAGTACTTC
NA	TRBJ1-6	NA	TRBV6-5	CASKEESPLHF	TGTGCCAGCAAAGAGGAATCACCCCTCCACTTT
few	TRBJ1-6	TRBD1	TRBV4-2	CASSRDRGSNSPLHF	TGTGCCAGCAGCCGGGACAGGGGTAGTAATTCACCCCTCCACTTT
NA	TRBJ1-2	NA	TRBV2	CASSEALRRKVDYGYTF	TGTGCCAGCAGTGAAGCGCTTCGCAGGAAAGTCGACTATGGCTACACCTTC
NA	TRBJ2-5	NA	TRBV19	CASSKSRRDRETQYF	TGTGCCAGTAGTAAATCACGCAGGGACCGTGAGACCCAGTACTTC
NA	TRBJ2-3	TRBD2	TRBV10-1	CASSEGSGDTDTQYF	TGCGCCAGCAGTGAGGGTAGCGGGGACACAGATACGCAGTATTTT
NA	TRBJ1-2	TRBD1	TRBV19	CASSLTGVYGYTF	TGTGCCAGTAGCCTTACAGGGGTCTATGGCTACACCTTC
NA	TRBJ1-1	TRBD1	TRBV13	CASSIQGAEAFF	TGTGCCAGCAGTATACAGGGGGCTGAAGCTTTCTTT
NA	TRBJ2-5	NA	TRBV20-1	CSGPLGETQYF	TGCAGTGGTCCCTTAGGGGAGACCCAGTACTTC
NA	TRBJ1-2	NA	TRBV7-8	CASTPPDKYYGYTF	TGTGCCAGCACTCCCCCGGACAAATACTATGGCTACACCTTC